The 19 T cell receptor beta chains given below trace back to one sample, sequenced in a study of graft-versus-host responses after intestinal transplantation. TCRdb's copy holds only in-frame clones and misses some; the assay was immunoSEQ multiplex PCR. Here the sample spans around 90,000 clones, roughly 90% being singletons. Their antigens remain unidentified. The sequencing here drew on unstimulated CD8+ T cells sorted from spleen or lymph node cells, taken before transplant. The receptors here all came from a human donor who was the organ donor for an intestinal transplant.

The rearrangement joins TRBV9 to TRBJ2-5; D possibly corresponds to TRBD2 (5 bases). The CDR3 has 17 residues. Germline loops: CDR1 SGDLS, CDR2 YYNGEE. V dropped 4 bases and J dropped 4 bases, with 23 bases sitting between them. The CDR3 region has the DNA TGTGCCAGCAGCCCCCGGAGCATCTGGGCGGGTCGAGAGACCCAGTACTTC. It translates to CASSPRSIWAGRETQYF.

This clone came up once. The chain couples TRBV5-1 to TRBJ2-7; 8 bases line up with TRBD1. The V gene's germline CDR1 is SGHRS and CDR2 YFSETQ. The V gene end was trimmed by 1 base and the J gene end by 3 bases; junction bases not matched to a gene: 3. This CDR3 contains 14 residues. CDR3 protein: CASSLLQGDYEQYF. The CDR3 region has the DNA TGCGCCAGCAGCTTGTTACAGGGGGACTACGAGCAGTACTTC.

This chain joins TRBV4-1 and TRBJ2-2, with a possible D match to TRBD1 (6 bases). CDR1 is MGHRA and CDR2 is YSYEKL in the germline V gene. The V end lost 1 base, the J end lost 2 bases, and 14 bases lay between the germline ends. There are 17 residues in the CDR3. CDR3: CASSQVPSQGNTGELFF. The CDR3 nucleotides are TGCGCCAGCAGCCAAGTTCCCTCACAGGGAAACACCGGGGAGCTGTTTTTT.

The V and J genes are TRBV19 and TRBJ2-1; D not certain. The germline V and J ends were trimmed by 7 bases and 0 bases, with 10 bases remaining between them. Germline CDR1 LNHDA, CDR2 SQIVND (reference sequence). This CDR3 region has 14 residues. The CDR3, as DNA: TGTGCCAGTAATCCAGCGAGCTCCTACAATGAGCAGTTCTTC. It encodes CASNPASSYNEQFF.

The CDR3 sequence is CASSQEVLDSAYEQYF. The CDR3 coding sequence is TGCGCCAGCAGCCAAGAGGTACTGGACAGTGCCTACGAGCAGTACTTC. The rearrangement uses TRBV4-1 and TRBJ2-7; the D gene is possibly TRBD1 (6 bases). CDR1 and CDR2 (germline): MGHRA, YSYEKL. V gave up 0 bases and J gave up 2 bases, with 14 bases separating them. CDR3 length: 16 residues.

The V call is TRBV2, the J call TRBJ2-7; 12 nucleotides match TRBD1. CDR3 length: 16 amino acids. V lost 5 bases to trimming and J lost 1 base; unmatched junction nucleotides: 6. CDR1 is SNHLY, CDR2 FYNNEI, per germline. The CDR3 reads CASSFPGQGASYEQYF. The CDR3 DNA is TGTGCCAGCAGTTTCCCGGGACAGGGGGCTTCCTACGAGCAGTACTTC.

The chain combines TRBV30 with TRBJ1-3; D is possibly TRBD1 (6 bases). CDR1 GTSNPN and CDR2 SVGIG come from the germline V gene (reference sequence). This CDR3 has 13 amino acids. V was trimmed by 6 bases and J by 2 bases, leaving 11 bases between them. The DNA of the CDR3 is TGTGCCTGCGACAGGTCGCCTGGAAACACCATATATTTT. Translating gives CACDRSPGNTIYF.

The chain has TRBV6-5 and TRBJ1-2; D may be TRBD1 (5 bases). V was trimmed by 5 bases and J by 3 bases, leaving 16 bases between them. CDR3 length equals 15 residues. Per germline, CDR1 MNHEY and CDR2 SVGAGI. CDR3 loop: CASSKNYPGYYGYTF. The CDR3 coding sequence is TGTGCCAGCAGTAAGAATTACCCAGGGTACTATGGCTACACCTTC.

V usage is TRBV5-6 and J usage is TRBJ2-1, with D hard to call. The CDR3 has 16 residues. Germline V lookup: CDR1 SGHDT, CDR2 YYEEEE. V was clipped by 3 bases and J by 0 bases, with 13 bases between them. The CDR3 coding sequence is TGTGCCAGCAGCTCGAAGCCATGGAGCTCCTACAATGAGCAGTTCTTC. It is translated as CASSSKPWSSYNEQFF. Full variable domain (remainder filled in from reference TRBV5-6 and TRBJ2-1): DAGVTQSPTHLIKTRGQQVTLRCSPKSGHDTVSWYQQALGQGPQFIFQYYEEEERQRGNFPDRFSGHQFPNYSSELNVNALLLGDSALYLCASSSKPWSSYNEQFFGPGTRLTVL.

The rearrangement links TRBV10-2 to TRBJ2-7, with 14 bases fitting TRBD2. J was trimmed by 6 bases and V by 6 bases; bases with no gene match: 10. The CDR3 has 16 amino acids. Per the germline V gene, CDR1 is WSHSY and CDR2 is SAAADI. The CDR3 region has the DNA TGCGCCAGCAGCTACGCGGGACTAGCGGGGGCAGGCGAGCAGTACTTC. Amino acids: CASSYAGLAGAGEQYF.

The V call is TRBV28, the J call TRBJ2-2; 8 bases line up with TRBD1. Germline V CDR1 and CDR2: MDHEN, SYDVKM. The J segment lost 0 bases and the V segment lost 5 bases, leaving 8 bases of the junction unmatched. There are 17 residues in the CDR3. Here the CDR3 reads CASSPPTGDPNTGELFF. The CDR3 coding sequence is TGTGCCAGCAGTCCTCCGACAGGGGATCCGAACACCGGGGAGCTGTTTTTT.

The chain uses TRBV2 and TRBJ1-1; no clear D. Germline V CDR1 and CDR2: SNHLY, FYNNEI. V was clipped by 11 bases and J by 6 bases, with 13 bases between them. The CDR3 extends over 11 amino acids. DNA for the CDR3: TGTGCCCCATGGGAGAAATCTGAAGCTTTCTTT. Protein sequence: CAPWEKSEAFF.

This rearrangement joins TRBV6-5 to TRBJ2-4, with D perhaps matching TRBD2 (6 bases). CDR3 length equals 15 residues. Trimming pared 0 bases from V and 3 bases from J, leaving 9 bases between. The germline V gene has CDR1 MNHEY and CDR2 SVGAGI. The CDR3 DNA reads as TGTGCCAGCAGTTACTCCATGGGAGGCAAAAACATTCAGTACTTC. This encodes CASSYSMGGKNIQYF.

The chain uses TRBV5-4 and TRBJ2-5; no clear D. The germline gives CDR1 SGHNT, CDR2 YYREEE (reference sequence). The CDR3 loop spans 14 amino acids. Trimming took 0 bases from V and 4 from J, leaving 10 bases between them. CDR3 in amino acids: CASSLDPRPETQYF. The CDR3 nucleotides read TGTGCCAGCAGCTTGGACCCCAGGCCAGAGACCCAGTACTTC.

About this clone itself: The junction departs from germline at one end; a sequencing error may be responsible. This chain uses TRBV7-7 with TRBJ2-1; TRBD2 might be the D (6 bases). This CDR3 region has 15 residues. Germline values: CDR1 SSHAT, CDR2 FNYEAQ (reference sequence). The CDR3 sequence: CASSLAASENNEQFF. The CDR3 DNA reads as TGTGCTAGCAGCTTAGCGGCTAGCGAAAACAATGAGCAGTTCTTC. Full variable domain (remainder filled in from reference TRBV7-7 and TRBJ2-1): GAGVSQSPRYKVTKRGQDVTLRCDPISSHATLYWYQQALGQGPEFLTYFNYEAQPDKSGLPSDRFSAERPEGSISTLTIQRTEQRDSAMYRCASSLAASENNEQFFGPGTRLTVL.

J is TRBJ2-5 and V is TRBV10-1, with 14 bases matching TRBD2. The better agreement between TRBJ2-7 and the DNA end casts doubt on the J call. Germline V gene sequence: CDR1 WNHNN, CDR2 SYGVQD (reference sequence). This CDR3 is built from 15 residues. For the CDR3, the DNA is TGCGCCAGCATCCCGGGACTAGCGGGGGACTACGAGCAGTACTTC. Translating gives CASIPGLAGDYEQYF.

The chain links TRBV7-8 to TRBJ1-1; no reliable D call. The CDR3 spans 14 residues. CDR1 is SGHVS and CDR2 is FQNEAQ in the germline V gene. Trimming removed 2 bases from V and 4 bases from J, with 11 bases in between. The DNA for the CDR3 is TGTGCCAGCAGCTTAAGACCGCGCGGCACTGAAGCTTTCTTT. This codes for CASSLRPRGTEAFF.

The chain couples TRBV4-1 to TRBJ2-1; tentative D call: TRBD1 (6 bases). Germline V lookup: CDR1 MGHRA, CDR2 YSYEKL. Trimming took off 4 bases at V and 2 bases at J, with 18 bases between the two ends. This CDR3 has 17 amino acids. The CDR3 sequence: CASSPTVSRGAYNEQFF. The CDR3 DNA follows: TGCGCCAGCAGCCCGACCGTCTCCAGGGGCGCCTACAATGAGCAGTTCTTC.

The V and J genes are TRBV10-2 and TRBJ2-7; 9 bases are shared with TRBD1. CDR1 is WSHSY and CDR2 is SAAADI in the germline V gene. This CDR3 is built from 15 residues. The V segment lost 6 bases and the J segment 5 bases; nucleotides outside the gene matches: 11. In DNA, the CDR3 is TGCGCCAGCAGGGCCGGGACAGGGATCTCTAACGAGCAGTACTTC. Its protein product is CASRAGTGISNEQYF.